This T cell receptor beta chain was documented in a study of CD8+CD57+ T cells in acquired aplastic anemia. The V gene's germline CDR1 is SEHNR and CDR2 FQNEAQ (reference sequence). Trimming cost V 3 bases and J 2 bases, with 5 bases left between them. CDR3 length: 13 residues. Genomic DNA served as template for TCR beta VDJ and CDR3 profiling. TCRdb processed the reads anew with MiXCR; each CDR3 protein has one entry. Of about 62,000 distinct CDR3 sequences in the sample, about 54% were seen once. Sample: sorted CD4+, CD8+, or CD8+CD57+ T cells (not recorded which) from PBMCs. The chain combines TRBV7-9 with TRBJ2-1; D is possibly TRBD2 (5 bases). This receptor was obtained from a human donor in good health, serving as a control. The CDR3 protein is CASSFGTYNEQFF. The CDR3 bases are TGTGCCAGCAGCTTCGGGACCTACAATGAGCAGTTCTTC.